The rows below give T cell receptor beta chains drawn from one sample of a study of read filtering for tumor transcriptome and immune sequencing. Via MiXCR, TCRdb re-called the reads, giving one row per CDR3 protein. In the table there are about 47,000 distinct CDR3 sequences, around 12% of which are singletons. The sequencing sample was made of a population of CD138-negative cells sorted from bone marrow. These receptor sequences come from a donor at least 40 years old with multiple myeloma. Both conserved end residues are part of each CDR3. A D gene is named only where the DNA matches it firmly. The listing skips clone size in some rows; elsewhere it reads once, few, many or a size class.

v_gene	j_gene	abundance	d_gene	CDR3aa	CDR3nt
TRBV7-9	TRBJ2-7	many	NA	CASSRQNYEQYF	TGTGCCAGCAGCCGACAGAACTACGAGCAGTACTTC
TRBV24-1	TRBJ2-6	many	NA	CATSDSPAGPGANVLTF	TGTGCCACCAGTGATTCCCCGGCTGGCCCTGGGGCCAACGTCCTGACTTTC
TRBV9	TRBJ2-7	many	TRBD1	CASSGGTGYEQYF	TGTGCCAGCAGCGGTGGGACAGGGTACGAGCAGTACTTC
TRBV29-1	TRBJ1-5	many	TRBD1	CSVAGTGGNQPQHF	TGCAGCGTAGCCGGGACAGGGGGCAATCAGCCCCAGCATTTT
TRBV12-3/TRBV12-4	TRBJ2-5	many	TRBD1	CASSTGTGGGETQYF	TGTGCCAGCAGCACCGGGACAGGGGGCGGAGAGACCCAGTACTTC
TRBV7-6	TRBJ2-7	many	TRBD1	CASSLGQSSGGYEQYF	TGTGCCAGCAGCTTAGGCCAGTCTTCAGGGGGCTACGAGCAGTACTTC
TRBV6-6	TRBJ2-2	many	TRBD1	CASSRDSTGELFF	TGTGCCAGCAGCCGGGACAGCACCGGGGAGCTGTTTTTT
TRBV20-1	TRBJ2-1	many	NA	CSAKAATNNEQFF	TGCAGTGCCAAAGCGGCGACCAACAATGAGCAGTTCTTC
TRBV12-3/TRBV12-4	TRBJ2-2	many	NA	CASLKRDVNTGELFF	TGTGCCAGCCTAAAACGGGATGTTAACACCGGGGAGCTGTTTTTT
TRBV12-3/TRBV12-4	TRBJ1-3	few	NA	CASSLTGARSGNTIYF	TGTGCCAGCAGTTTAACGGGGGCGAGGTCTGGAAACACCATATATTTT
TRBV11-1	TRBJ2-3	many	NA	CASSARTSDTQYF	TGTGCCAGCAGCGCAAGGACTTCCGATACGCAGTATTTT
TRBV29-1	TRBJ2-5	many	NA	CSVGPSETQYF	TGCAGCGTTGGCCCGTCGGAGACCCAGTACTTC
TRBV15	TRBJ1-5	many	NA	CATSREAPGANQPQHF	TGTGCCACCAGCAGAGAGGCCCCGGGGGCGAATCAGCCCCAGCATTTT
TRBV10-3	TRBJ1-1	many	TRBD1	CAIRNRDRNTEAFF	TGTGCCATCAGAAACCGGGACAGGAACACTGAAGCTTTCTTT
TRBV30	TRBJ1-4	many	NA	CAWTPGLMKEKLFF	TGTGCCTGGACCCCGGGATTGATGAAGGAAAAACTGTTTTTT
TRBV20-1	TRBJ1-4	many	TRBD1	CSAPDLITGTVNEKLFF	TGCAGTGCTCCGGACCTCATAACCGGGACAGTGAATGAAAAACTGTTTTTT
TRBV7-9	TRBJ1-1	many	TRBD1	CASSPRGLGTEAFF	TGTGCCAGCAGCCCCAGGGGGCTCGGCACTGAAGCTTTCTTT
TRBV6-2/TRBV6-3	TRBJ2-7	many	TRBD1	CASTTGLTYEQYF	TGTGCCAGCACGACAGGGTTAACTTACGAGCAGTACTTC
TRBV7-3	TRBJ2-1	many	TRBD1	CASSSPGQGRNNEQFF	TGTGCCAGCAGCTCCCCCGGACAGGGCAGAAACAATGAGCAGTTCTTC
TRBV27	TRBJ2-7	many	TRBD2	CASSLTSGSGYEQYF	TGTGCCAGCAGCCTCACTAGCGGGAGTGGTTACGAGCAGTACTTC
TRBV12-3/TRBV12-4	TRBJ2-5	many	NA	CASSPLKTQYF	TGTGCCAGCAGTCCCCTTAAGACCCAGTACTTC
TRBV6-5	TRBJ2-3	many	TRBD2	CASSPLLAGATDTQYF	TGTGCCAGCAGTCCCCTTTTAGCGGGAGCAACAGATACGCAGTATTTT
TRBV4-2	TRBJ2-5	many	NA	CASSNREIQETQYF	TGTGCCAGCAGCAACCGGGAAATACAAGAGACCCAGTACTTC
TRBV21-1	TRBJ2-1	many	NA	CASTLGRSSYNEQFF	TGTGCCAGCACTCTAGGACGTTCCTCCTACAATGAGCAGTTCTTC
TRBV4-2	TRBJ1-2	many	NA	CASSPFKQVNYGYTF	TGTGCCAGCAGCCCTTTCAAACAGGTTAACTATGGCTACACCTTC
TRBV7-9	TRBJ1-1	many	NA	CASSLAGREDTEAFF	TGTGCCAGCAGCTTAGCTGGCAGGGAGGACACTGAAGCTTTCTTT
TRBV12-3/TRBV12-4	TRBJ2-1	NA	NA	CASSFRFGRGERFF	TGCGCCAGCAGTTTCCGCTTTGGGCGAGGTGAGCGGTTCTTC
TRBV3-1	TRBJ2-3	NA	NA	CASSQGSGADMQYF	TGCGCCAGCAGCCAAGGTTCTGGTGCAGATATGCAGTATTTT
TRBV29-1	TRBJ1-1	many	NA	CSVKGVQAFF	TGCAGCGTGAAGGGGGTTCAAGCTTTCTTT
TRBV19	TRBJ2-5	medium-sized	NA	CASSQDFQETQYF	TGTGCCAGTAGTCAAGATTTCCAAGAGACCCAGTACTTC
TRBV7-6	TRBJ2-5	many	TRBD2	CASSPLSGTETQYF	TGTGCCAGCAGCCCTCTTAGCGGGACTGAGACCCAGTACTTC
TRBV20-1	TRBJ1-6	NA	NA	CSARDSPYNPPPHF	TGCAGTGCTAGGGACAGCCCCTATAATCCACCCCCCCACTTT
TRBV12-3/TRBV12-4	TRBJ1-6	many	TRBD1	CASTGGSSYNSPLHF	TGTGCCAGCACAGGGGGGAGCTCCTATAATTCACCCCTCCACTTT
TRBV4-3	TRBJ2-7	many	NA	CASSPLIRHEQYF	TGCGCCAGCAGCCCCCTGATCCGGCACGAGCAGTACTTC
TRBV30	TRBJ2-1	NA	NA	CAWQAVNNEQFF	TGTGCCTGGCAGGCTGTGAACAATGAGCAGTTCTTC
TRBV7-2	TRBJ2-3	many	NA	CASSLGPRNTQYF	TGTGCCAGCAGCTTAGGGCCGAGAAATACGCAGTATTTT
TRBV11-2	TRBJ1-4	many	NA	CASSRQGRGNEKLFF	TGTGCCAGCAGCCGTCAGGGGAGAGGGAATGAAAAACTGTTTTTT
TRBV19	TRBJ2-7	many	TRBD1	CASSIGTGDYEQYF	TGTGCCAGTAGTATAGGGACAGGAGACTACGAGCAGTACTTC
TRBV28	TRBJ2-2	many	NA	CASSWRNTGELFF	TGTGCCAGCAGCTGGAGGAACACCGGGGAGCTGTTTTTT
TRBV30	TRBJ1-1	many	NA	CAWSATGTGTEAFF	TGTGCCTGGAGTGCAACAGGGACGGGTACTGAAGCTTTCTTT
TRBV20-1	TRBJ2-7	many	NA	CSARPMEGRYEQYF	TGCAGTGCTCGCCCCATGGAGGGCCGATACGAGCAGTACTTC
TRBV11-2	TRBJ1-1	many	NA	CASSFSRGGEKTEAFF	TGTGCCAGCAGCTTTTCCCGGGGTGGGGAGAAAACTGAAGCTTTCTTT
TRBV10-1	TRBJ2-4	many	NA	CASIVRLLAKNIQYF	TGCGCCAGCATTGTACGCTTGCTAGCCAAAAACATTCAGTACTTC
TRBV3-1	TRBJ2-1	many	TRBD1	CASSQDRDRGTVDEQFF	TGTGCCAGCAGCCAAGACAGGGACAGGGGCACAGTAGATGAGCAGTTCTTC
TRBV7-8	TRBJ1-1	many	NA	CASSLTLNTEAFF	TGTGCCAGCAGCTTAACTCTGAACACTGAAGCTTTCTTT
TRBV30	TRBJ1-5	many	NA	CAWSGGGNQPQHF	TGTGCCTGGAGTGGCGGTGGCAATCAGCCCCAGCATTTT
TRBV6-2/TRBV6-3	TRBJ1-1	many	NA	CASSSLDRLWEAFF	TGTGCCAGCAGTTCTCTCGACAGGTTGTGGGAAGCTTTCTTT
TRBV19	TRBJ2-5	NA	NA	CASSSEGPQETQYF	TGTGCCAGTAGTAGCGAGGGTCCGCAAGAGACCCAGTACTTC
TRBV6-5	TRBJ1-2	many	NA	CASSYSQRRDGYTF	TGTGCCAGCAGTTACTCGCAGAGGCGGGATGGCTACACCTTC
TRBV20-1	TRBJ1-1	many	NA	CSARDATANTEAFF	TGCAGTGCTAGAGATGCGACAGCGAACACTGAAGCTTTCTTT
TRBV20-1	TRBJ2-7	many	TRBD1	CSARFNRGQVYEQYF	TGCAGTGCTAGGTTCAACAGGGGGCAGGTGTACGAGCAGTACTTC
TRBV9	TRBJ1-1	many	TRBD1	CASSVEPGGDTEAFF	TGTGCCAGCAGCGTAGAGCCAGGGGGAGACACTGAAGCTTTCTTT
TRBV19	TRBJ2-1	many	TRBD2	CASTKLAGGPNEQFF	TGTGCCAGTACTAAACTAGCGGGAGGGCCTAATGAGCAGTTCTTC